This section outlines one TCR beta chain sequence together with its context. In its sample, this clone was seen a few times. No cognate antigen has been identified for it. It has no much larger one-base neighbor in the sample; base qualities were not kept. The cohort was made up of under 800 healthy bone marrow donors. At the time of sampling, every cohort member was nominally healthy, though immune exposures that went unrecorded were likely present. The donor was CMV seronegative and was included in the group of a few hundred seronegative cohort members. A peripheral blood sample was collected from each donor, and TCR beta sequencing was performed on peripheral blood mononuclear cells. Genomic DNA extraction from the blood cell samples was performed with the Qiagen DNeasy Blood Extraction Kit. These data are taken from a study of cytomegalovirus exposure and HLA in healthy donors (dated by TCRdb to about 2017). The study in broad terms: An earlier analysis of around 600 of the donors reported about 290 Gb of sequence data and 117 million unique TCR beta sequences from 150 million to 200 million T cells. Approximately 310 gigabases of sequencing data and tens of millions of unique TCR sequences were included in an early release covering about 700 HLA-typed donors. Of the roughly 390 genotyped donors, about 84% fell in the genetic ancestry cluster associated with self-reported Caucasian donors. The study was designed to test whether signatures of past pathogen exposure could be identified by cataloging public T cell receptors. The study profiled the T cell repertoires of more than 500 subjects by immunosequencing and related them to cytomegalovirus serostatus. In addition to the first cohort of roughly 700 subjects, a separate validation cohort of 120 different subjects was used. To predict cytomegalovirus infection status, the study brought together high-throughput TCR immunosequencing, statistical association of individual TCRs with disease status, and machine learning. A later analysis re-examined previously published TCR beta repertoires from over 500 donors and added high-resolution HLA genotyping to investigate patterns of TCR occurrence. Rather than using new phenotypic data, the later analysis identified candidate immune exposures from TCR beta sequences and from how often those sequences occurred across donors. To decide whether each TCR beta V gene segment behaved as functional or pseudogenic, an earlier analysis of some 600 of the donors relied on high-throughput TCR beta sequencing. Donor age, sex, ethnicity and CMV serostatus were compiled together with the repertoire data. Genome-wide SNP genotypes for about three fifths of the roughly 700 donors were used in a later genetic analysis, which treated that subset as a discovery cohort. Every discovery cohort repertoire had been produced on one sequencing platform. HLA typing included class I and class II loci at four-digit resolution. Typing coverage differed by locus: A, B, C, DRB1 and DQB1 were typed in roughly 629-630 donors, DQA1 in around 500, DPA1 in 600 to 610, and DPB1 in roughly 450. Roughly 5 DR-DQ haplotypes were treated as single units for association and clustering because of strong linkage in the cohort. Among around 400 genotyped donors of the cohort, an average of 235,054 unique TCR beta nucleotide sequences were sequenced per donor, roughly 20% of them non-productive.

Library preparation used the immunoSEQ multiplex PCR assay. The multiplex PCR relied on a mix of 60 forward primers for TCR Vbeta segments and 13 reverse primers for TCR Jbeta segments. Amplification of the CDR3 region of rearranged TCR beta genes was performed with a multiplex PCR assay on genomic DNA. On the Illumina HiSeq System, the amplified TCR beta libraries were sequenced as 87-base-pair reads. The paper's data handling went like this. Across the roughly 700 repertoires, a later analysis counted 80 million or so unique TCR beta chains, 9.5 million to 12 million of which were shared by at least two donors. A nearest-neighbor algorithm error-corrected the raw reads and collapsed the reads into unique sequences, merging closely related sequences to remove PCR and sequencing errors. CDR3 sequences were aligned to IMGT reference sequences to assign V, D and J gene segments. For a sequence to be retained, a match of at least six nucleotides was required to both a V gene segment and a J gene segment. Rearrangements were classified as productive when the CDR3 lacked stop codons and remained in frame with V and J, and all other rearrangements were classified as non-productive. Following IMGT convention, CDR3 was defined as the stretch from the second conserved V-encoded cysteine up to the conserved J-encoded phenylalanine. The earlier analysis of about 590 of the donors excluded sequences that lacked an unambiguous match to a single V gene segment. In an earlier analysis of 587 of the donors, V segments were called functional above 56.7% productive rearrangements and were called segregating when the between-donor standard deviation exceeded 5%. A statistical classification framework was developed to diagnose cytomegalovirus status using the catalog of TCR beta chain sequences. V and J gene assignment, in a later analysis, came from comparing TCR nucleotide sequences with IMGT/GENE-DB human TR gene sequences. A later analysis assigned CDR3 sequences and most-parsimonious VDJ recombination scenarios with the TCRdist pipeline. In a later analysis, each TCR beta chain was defined by its CDR3 amino acid sequence together with its V-gene family, and reads without a unique V-gene family were excluded. As a way to deal with suspected cross-contamination and a sequencing artifact, a later analysis dropped approximately 570 nucleotide sequences that were highly shared and had low generation probability. A later analysis calculated a clonal expansion index for each public chain from normalized within-repertoire ranks of inferred template counts. In a later analysis, generation probabilities were computed with a VDJ recombination model fitted to out-of-frame rearrangements, and the resulting probabilities were checked against IGoR. In a later analysis, TCR-TCR, TCR-HLA and TCR-CMV co-occurrence was scored with hypergeometric tests, and a repertoire-size bias correction was applied to TCR pairs. To estimate false discovery rates, a later analysis permuted the HLA or CMV assignments 20 times. In a later analysis, co-occurring TCRs were grouped using DBSCAN, and TCRdist sequence similarity was added for clustering within HLA-allele-positive subsets. Repertoires with fewer than 30,000 or more than 120,000 public chains were left out of co-occurrence clustering, as were about five repertoires with anomalous nucleotide sharing. In TCRdb, the immuneACCESS table is reduced to in-frame sequences with V and J assigned. These tables do not hold every clone; where another copy was compared, an unresolved V gene accounts for under half, and the others remain unexplained. The V and J calls and clone size were taken over from that table, and D and trimming were inferred from the DNA. Here the sample has roughly 180,000 clones; about 80% occur a single time. Of the sample, 1.9% is held by the ten largest clones.

Study-wide findings and limitations: The cohort was sequenced for TCR beta chains only, and without alpha or paired-chain data the features that could be detected were limited. According to a later analysis, TCR association rates differed among HLA loci, with DRB1 alleles showing the most associated TCRs and HLA-C alleles showing the fewest. Assigning TCR associations to individual alleles was difficult when HLA alleles, especially DR and DQ, strongly co-occurred. Because HLA typing was missing for some donors at each locus, association tests included only the typed subset. Compared with equally common non-associated chains, HLA-associated TCR beta chains in a later analysis were more clonally expanded and had lower generation probabilities. In a later analysis, most CMV-associated TCR beta chains were found to appear HLA-restricted, with HLA associations seemingly driven largely by CMV exposure. Correlated functional status among segregating V segments might be attributable to linkage disequilibrium, but an unknown experimental factor could not be ruled out. A later genetic analysis associated a missense DCLRE1C variant with V-gene and J-gene trimming of TCR beta chains, and an independent cohort replicated the association. Most TCR sequences were seen in very few donors, while some public TCRs were found in many individuals. The authors suggested that the approach could potentially be extended to other disease states and immunological phenotypes. A cluster of highly shared sequence variants was judged likely to represent a technical artifact of the sequencing pipeline. A total of 164 TCR beta chains were listed by the study as associated with cytomegalovirus. For the cohort, immune exposure information was limited to CMV serostatus. Because the 87-base-pair reads could not distinguish some IMGT-functional V segments, including TRBV6-2 and TRBV6-3, those segments were excluded. Broadly in line with IMGT annotations, most TCR beta V segments showed up in productive rearrangements about 87% or about 30% of the time in an earlier analysis of several hundred of the donors. Three of the identified cytomegalovirus-associated TCR beta chains were confirmed in vitro to be specific for cytomegalovirus antigens. In a later analysis, several top co-occurrence clusters were reported to appear linked to parvovirus B19, influenza, CMV and Epstein-Barr virus. Over 15 rarely observed V segments, including chromosome 9 orphons, were excluded from the earlier analysis of approximately 500 of the donors because counts were too low. A further reported finding was that TCR beta sequences accurately predicted the HLA-A and HLA-B alleles for most subjects in the first cohort. A later genetic analysis reported fewer N-insertions in productive TCRs among donors in an Asian-associated ancestry cluster than the roughly 640-donor mean. A later analysis associated some 17,000 TCR beta sequences with specific HLA alleles at a false discovery rate of 0.05. The presence/absence analyses assumed that sequencing depth was roughly uniform across donors, and that assumption may not be true. The classifier was reported to diagnose cytomegalovirus status with high specificity and sensitivity in both the original cohort and the validation cohort.

The germline V gene provides CDR1 SNHLY and CDR2 FYNNEI. Trimmed from V: 6 bases; trimmed from J: 0 bases; junction bases lacking a gene match: 4. Spanning cysteine to phenylalanine, the CDR3 consists of 14 amino acids. Only the CDR3 part of the read is kept: 42 bases, read in frame from the first base. Sequenced: PBMCs. The clonotype was recovered from a woman aged 25 to 45 in good health and CMV-seronegative. In this chain, TRBV2 is recombined with TRBJ1-2, with 7 bases aligning to TRBD1. The DNA reads TGTGCCAGCAGCGGGACAGTAACTAACTATGGCTACACCTTC. Translation gives CASSGTVTNYGYTF.